The 32 T cell receptor beta chains listed next were all sequenced from one sample in a study of cytomegalovirus exposure and HLA in healthy donors. A multiplex PCR was run with 60 Vbeta primers and 13 Jbeta primers. Some clones are missing from TCRdb's copy, which holds only in-frame ones; the method was immunoSEQ multiplex PCR. This sample's table reports 110,000 to 150,000 clones. Sequencing was done on a sample of PBMCs. These receptors all come from a man aged 35 to 55 in good health and CMV-seronegative.

This rearrangement joins TRBV7-2 to TRBJ1-2; TRBD1 matches at 10 bases. The trim removed 3 bases at V and 6 bases at J, leaving 7 bases unmatched. The CDR3 covers 15 residues. Germline V gives CDR1 SGHTA, CDR2 FQGNSA. Here the CDR3 DNA reads TGTGCCAGCAGCTTTATGACAGGGGGCCAGGATGGCTACACCTTC. Residues: CASSFMTGGQDGYTF.

The chain uses TRBV4-1 and TRBJ1-5, with D maybe TRBD1 (5 bases). Germline V lookup: CDR1 MGHRA, CDR2 YSYEKL. V lost 0 bases and J lost 2, with 11 bases in between. The CDR3 sequence is 16 residues long. The CDR3 here is CASSQEGRAGNQPQHF. The CDR3 nucleotides read TGCGCCAGCAGCCAAGAGGGCAGGGCAGGCAATCAGCCCCAGCATTTT.

This chain connects TRBV6-5 to TRBJ1-4; 8 bases match TRBD1. The trim removed 5 bases at V and 6 bases at J, leaving 8 bases unmatched. CDR1 is MNHEY and CDR2 is SVGAGI in the germline V gene. The CDR3 is 15 amino acids. The DNA for the CDR3 is TGTGCCAGCAGTAGCCGTCAGGGGGCTTATGAAAAACTGTTTTTT. It translates to CASSSRQGAYEKLFF.

This chain joins TRBV15 and TRBJ2-5; TRBD1 is a possible D gene (6 bases). TRBJ2-7 explains the end of the DNA better; the J call may be wrong. This CDR3 contains 17 residues. In germline, CDR1 is LNHNV, CDR2 YYDKDF (reference sequence). CDR3 amino acids: CATSRDPVPGQNYEQYF. Written as DNA, the CDR3 is TGTGCCACCAGCAGAGATCCCGTCCCGGGACAAAACTACGAGCAGTACTTC.

V usage is TRBV9 and J usage is TRBJ1-3, with a tentative D call TRBD1 (5 bases). CDR1 is SGDLS, CDR2 YYNGEE, per germline. The germline V and J ends were trimmed by 0 bases and 1 base, with 8 bases remaining between them. This CDR3 has 15 amino acids. DNA for the CDR3: TGTGCCAGCAGCGTAGAGGGGAGGTCTGGAAACACCATATATTTT. Translation: CASSVEGRSGNTIYF.

This chain connects TRBV5-4 to TRBJ1-2; D gene uncertain. CDR1 and CDR2 from the germline V gene are SGHNT and YYREEE (reference sequence). Trimming took 0 bases from V and 2 from J, leaving 11 bases between them. The CDR3 has 15 residues. The CDR3 spells CASSLGREGNYGYTF. For the CDR3, the DNA is TGTGCCAGCAGCTTGGGTAGGGAGGGCAACTATGGCTACACCTTC.

The chain couples TRBV4-1 to TRBJ2-2; tentatively, D is TRBD1 (5 bases). The CDR3 consists of 16 residues. V dropped 2 bases and J dropped 7 bases, with 17 bases sitting between them. Germline loops: CDR1 MGHRA, CDR2 YSYEKL. The CDR3 sequence: CASSQLNRGQGGELFF. CDR3 sequence (DNA): TGCGCCAGCAGCCAATTGAATAGGGGCCAGGGCGGGGAGCTGTTTTTT.

DNA of the CDR3: TGTGCCAGCAGTCCCGGGACACGGAACACTGAAGCTTTCTTT. Amino acids: CASSPGTRNTEAFF. The chain joins TRBV5-8 to TRBJ1-1; a possible D gene is TRBD1 (6 bases). Trimming pared 5 bases from V and 1 base from J, leaving 12 bases between. Germline values: CDR1 SGHTS, CDR2 YDEGEE. This CDR3 region has 14 residues.

The V call is TRBV6-5, the J call TRBJ2-6, with unresolved D. Germline values: CDR1 MNHEY, CDR2 SVGAGI. Trimming stripped 6 bases from V and 4 bases from J, with 4 bases between. This CDR3 is 12 amino acids long. This CDR3 reads CASRAGANVLTF. DNA for the CDR3: TGTGCCAGCAGGGCAGGGGCCAACGTCCTGACTTTC.

The V and J genes are TRBV5-1 and TRBJ1-1; 10 positions agree with TRBD1. This CDR3 comprises 14 residues. After removal of 3 bases from V and 6 bases from J, the junction contained 5 bases not matched to a gene. Germline V gives CDR1 SGHRS, CDR2 YFSETQ. CDR3 sequence: CASSSGTGVAEAFF. CDR3 nucleotides: TGCGCCAGCAGCTCCGGGACAGGGGTCGCTGAAGCTTTCTTT.

This chain joins TRBV19 and TRBJ1-5, with 9 bases fitting TRBD1. Germline trimming cut 6 bases from V and 2 bases from J; bases unmatched to any gene: 11. There are 17 residues in the CDR3. Germline V gene lookup returns CDR1 LNHDA and CDR2 SQIVND (reference sequence). The CDR3 sequence: CASSPRQGEGGNQPQHF. Written as DNA, the CDR3 is TGTGCCAGTAGCCCAAGACAGGGGGAGGGTGGCAATCAGCCCCAGCATTTT. The full variable domain, its missing parts supplied by reference TRBV19 and TRBJ1-5, is DGGITQSPKYLFRKEGQNVTLSCEQNLNHDAMYWYRQDPGQGLRLIYYSQIVNDFQKGDIAEGYSVSREKKESFPLTVTSAQKNPTAFYLCASSPRQGEGGNQPQHFGDGTRLSIL.

The chain is built from TRBV19 and TRBJ1-4, with 7 bases identical to TRBD1. The ends lost 7 bases at V and 5 bases at J; junction bases unmatched: 10. CDR1 is LNHDA and CDR2 is SQIVND in the germline V gene (reference sequence). The CDR3 runs to 15 residues. The CDR3 DNA sequence: TGTGCCAGTATGCGGGCCGGGACAGTCAATGAAAAACTGTTTTTT. It specifies CASMRAGTVNEKLFF.

The rearrangement uses TRBV9 and TRBJ2-5; the D gene is possibly TRBD1 (5 bases). This CDR3 region has 15 residues. From germline, CDR1 is SGDLS and CDR2 YYNGEE. The V end was cut by 1 base, the J end by 2 bases, with 12 bases between. The CDR3 bases are TGTGCCAGCAGCGTACAGGGTCTCAATCAAGAGACCCAGTACTTC. Amino acids: CASSVQGLNQETQYF.

The chain's CDR3 is CASGPSLSDTGELFF. Here the CDR3 DNA reads TGTGCCAGCGGGCCGTCCTTATCGGACACCGGGGAGCTGTTTTTT. The J gene is TRBJ2-2, the V gene TRBV7-3; D remains ambiguous. V gave up 8 bases and J gave up 3 bases, with 16 bases separating them. Germline CDR1 reads SGHTA; CDR2 reads FQGTGA. The CDR3 is 15 residues long. Filled out from reference TRBV7-3 and TRBJ2-2, the complete variable domain reads GAGVSQTPSNKVTEKGKYVELRCDPISGHTALYWYRQSLGQGPEFLIYFQGTGAADDSGLPNDRFFAVRPEGSVSTLKIQRTERGDSAVYLCASGPSLSDTGELFFGEGSRLTVL.

The chain couples TRBV4-2 to TRBJ1-4, with D possibly matching TRBD1 (6 bases). The germline V gene has CDR1 LGHNA and CDR2 YNFKEQ. The CDR3 has 15 amino acids. Deletions cut 2 bases from V and 5 bases from J, with 12 bases between. For the CDR3, the DNA is TGTGCCAGCAGCCAATTGGACAGCCACAATGAAAAACTGTTTTTT. Amino acids: CASSQLDSHNEKLFF.

V and J are TRBV7-8 and TRBJ2-3; 8 nucleotides align to TRBD2. The CDR3 spans 16 residues. In germline, CDR1 is SGHVS, CDR2 FQNEAQ. The CDR3 sequence: CATSLDRGGAADTQYF. Here the CDR3 DNA reads TGTGCGACGAGCTTAGATCGGGGGGGAGCGGCAGATACGCAGTATTTT.

The chain employs TRBV29-1 and TRBJ2-1; possibly TRBD1 for D (6 bases). The CDR3 totals 12 residues. Trimming stripped 7 bases from V and 4 bases from J, with 11 bases between. Germline assignment: CDR1 SQVTM and CDR2 ANQGSEA. This CDR3 is CSAGTTYNEQFF. The CDR3 DNA reads TGCAGCGCCGGGACAACGTACAATGAGCAGTTCTTC.

This sequence joins TRBV7-2 and TRBJ1-2; 9 bases agree with TRBD1. Germline lookup yields CDR1 SGHTA and CDR2 FQGNSA. V was pared by 1 base and J by 5 bases, with 2 bases of the junction left unmatched. CDR3 size: 14 residues. This chain's CDR3 is CASSLDRGRYGYTF. The CDR3 DNA reads as TGTGCCAGCAGCTTAGACAGGGGGCGATATGGCTACACCTTC.

The chain uses TRBV27 and TRBJ1-2; possible D gene TRBD1, 6 bases. V dropped 5 bases and J dropped 3 bases, with 16 bases sitting between them. Looked up from germline, CDR1 is MNHEY and CDR2 is SMNVEV (reference sequence). This CDR3 comprises 15 residues. As DNA, the CDR3 is TGTGCCAGCAGTCTACGCTCAGGGGCGTACTATGGCTACACCTTC. It codes for CASSLRSGAYYGYTF.

The CDR3 here is CASSLEGLYYGYTF. The CDR3 DNA is TGCGCCAGCAGCTTGGAGGGGCTCTACTATGGCTACACCTTC. This chain uses TRBV5-1 with TRBJ1-2, with D maybe TRBD1 (5 bases). Per germline, CDR1 SGHRS and CDR2 YFSETQ. The CDR3 is made up of 14 amino acids. With 0 bases removed from V and 3 bases from J, the gap between germline ends came to 9 bases.

This chain connects TRBV18 to TRBJ1-6; 7 nucleotides agree with TRBD1. The germline gives CDR1 KGHSH, CDR2 LQKENI. Trimming at V came to 2 bases and at J to 9 bases, leaving 10 bases not matched to a gene. This CDR3 region has 16 residues. The CDR3 is CASSPATGPGGSPLHF. CDR3 in DNA: TGTGCCAGCTCACCAGCGACAGGGCCCGGCGGTTCACCCCTCCACTTT.

V usage is TRBV14 and J usage is TRBJ2-1; D is perhaps TRBD1 (5 bases). V gave up 0 bases and J gave up 4 bases, with 13 bases separating them. The CDR3 totals 16 residues. In germline, CDR1 is SGHDN, CDR2 FVKESK. CDR3 protein: CASSQDGVAGYNEQFF. In DNA, the CDR3 is TGTGCCAGCAGCCAAGATGGGGTAGCAGGGTACAATGAGCAGTTCTTC.

V gene TRBV4-3 combines with J gene TRBJ2-3; tentative D call: TRBD2 (5 bases). Trimming pared 4 bases from V and 2 bases from J, leaving 16 bases between. Germline V lookup: CDR1 LGHNA, CDR2 YSLEER. The CDR3 totals 16 residues. CDR3 sequence reads: CASSRRQISPTDTQYF. For the CDR3, the DNA is TGCGCCAGCAGCCGGAGGCAGATTAGCCCCACAGATACGCAGTATTTT.

The chain couples TRBV19 to TRBJ2-1, with 10 positions matching TRBD1. The CDR3 extends over 14 amino acids. CDR1 LNHDA and CDR2 SQIVND come from the germline V gene (reference sequence). V shed 8 bases, J shed 2 bases, and the junction held 3 bases outside the gene matches. The CDR3 region is CASLDRGPYNEQFF. The CDR3 region has the DNA TGTGCCAGTCTCGACAGGGGGCCCTACAATGAGCAGTTCTTC.

The gene calls are TRBV5-4 and TRBJ2-7; TRBD1 is a possible D gene (6 bases). Germline CDR1 is SGHNT and CDR2 is YYREEE (reference sequence). With 2 bases removed from V and 6 bases from J, the gap between germline ends came to 18 bases. The CDR3 has 15 residues. The CDR3 DNA reads TGTGCCAGCAGCTTAAGACAGGCACTCGGTTCCGAGCAGTACTTC. Amino acid sequence: CASSLRQALGSEQYF.

This chain links TRBV6-7 with TRBJ2-2, with 8 nucleotides matching TRBD1. TRBV6-7 is an ORF for which the function is uncertain. V shed 5 bases and J 4 bases; nucleotides not matched to a gene: 9. The CDR3 has 16 amino acids. CDR3 sequence reads: CASSINGTGVTGELFF. CDR3 nucleotide sequence: TGTGCCAGCAGTATCAACGGGACAGGAGTCACCGGGGAGCTGTTTTTT.

CDR3 region: CASSLSQGSYNEQFF. Written as DNA, the CDR3 is TGTGCCAGCAGCTTGTCACAGGGTTCCTACAATGAGCAGTTCTTC. The chain recombines TRBV5-6 with TRBJ2-1; possible D gene TRBD1, 6 bases. The CDR3 has 15 residues. Deletions cut 1 base from V and 1 base from J, with 9 bases between. Germline CDR1 is SGHDT and CDR2 is YYEEEE.

The rearrangement uses TRBV27 and TRBJ1-1; TRBD1 might be the D (6 bases). Trimming took 0 bases from V and 0 from J, leaving 8 bases between them. The V gene's germline CDR1 is MNHEY and CDR2 SMNVEV (reference sequence). CDR3 length: 15 residues. CDR3 in amino acids: CASSLSTGLNTEAFF. The CDR3 DNA sequence: TGTGCCAGCAGTTTATCAACAGGGCTGAACACTGAAGCTTTCTTT.

The V gene is TRBV7-7, the J gene TRBJ2-2; D is undetermined. CDR3 length: 13 amino acids. V gave up 4 bases and J gave up 6 bases, with 9 bases separating them. Germline V gene data show CDR1 as SSHAT and CDR2 as FNYEAQ (reference sequence). The CDR3 region is CASSSNVAGELFF. CDR3 in DNA: TGTGCCAGCAGCTCTAATGTCGCCGGGGAGCTGTTTTTT.

The genes are TRBV7-2 and TRBJ1-6, with D maybe TRBD1 (5 bases). The V end was cut by 4 bases, the J end by 9 bases, with 13 bases between. CDR1 is SGHTA and CDR2 is FQGNSA in the germline V gene. The CDR3 extends over 14 amino acids. The CDR3 loop reads CASSSAPGFSPLHF. The CDR3 DNA follows: TGTGCCAGCAGCTCGGCCCCAGGGTTTTCACCCCTCCACTTT.

This rearrangement joins TRBV11-2 to TRBJ2-7, with D possibly being TRBD1 (6 bases). The CDR3 consists of 13 residues. The V and J ends lost 1 base and 8 bases respectively, with 12 bases between them. The germline gives CDR1 SGHAT, CDR2 FQNNGV. CDR3 loop: CASSLVPDSKQYF. For the CDR3, the DNA is TGTGCCAGCAGCTTAGTACCGGACAGCAAGCAGTACTTC.

The gene calls are TRBV6-5 and TRBJ2-7; 10 bases align to TRBD2. This CDR3 contains 14 residues. CDR1 and CDR2 (germline): MNHEY, SVGAGI. The V segment lost 5 bases and the J segment 1 base; nucleotides outside the gene matches: 2. CDR3 nucleotide sequence: TGTGCCAGCAGTGGTAGCGGGGGGTCCTACGAGCAGTACTTC. Translated, it gives CASSGSGGSYEQYF.